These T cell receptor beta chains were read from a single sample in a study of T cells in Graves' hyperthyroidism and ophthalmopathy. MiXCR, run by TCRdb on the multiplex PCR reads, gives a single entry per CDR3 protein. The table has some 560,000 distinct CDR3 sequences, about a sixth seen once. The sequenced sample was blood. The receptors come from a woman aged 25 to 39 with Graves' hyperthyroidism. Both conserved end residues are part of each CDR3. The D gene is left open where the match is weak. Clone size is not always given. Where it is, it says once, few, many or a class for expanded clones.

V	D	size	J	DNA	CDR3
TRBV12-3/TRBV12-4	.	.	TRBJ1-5	TGTGCCAGCAGTAACACGGACGGTACTCAGCCCCAGCATTTT	CASSNTDGTQPQHF
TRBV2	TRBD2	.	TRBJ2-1	TGTGCCAGCAGTGAACTAGCGGGGGGCTCCTACAATGAGCAGTTCTTC	CASSELAGGSYNEQFF
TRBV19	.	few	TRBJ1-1	TGTGCCAGTACCCTAGGGTTTGGGGGAGGCACTGAAGCTTTCTTT	CASTLGFGGGTEAFF
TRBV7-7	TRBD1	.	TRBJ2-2	TGTGCCAGCAGCCCTCAACGTATAGGGGGCTTACCCGGGGAGCTGTTTTTT	CASSPQRIGGLPGELFF
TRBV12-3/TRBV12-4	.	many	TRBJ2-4	TGTGCCAGCAGTCCCCCCAGGCTAGCCAAAAACATTCAGTACTTC	CASSPPRLAKNIQYF
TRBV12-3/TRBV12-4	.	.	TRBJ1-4	TGTGCCAGCAGTTTGGGGGCAGGGTCTAATGAAAAACTGTTTTTT	CASSLGAGSNEKLFF
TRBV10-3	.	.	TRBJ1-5	TGTGCCATCAGTGAGTCGAGGGGCTCGGGTCAGCCCCAGCATTTT	CAISESRGSGQPQHF
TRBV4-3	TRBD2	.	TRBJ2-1	TGCGCCAGCAGCCAAGATTTGCGGGAGAGCTTCTACAATGAGCAGTTCTTC	CASSQDLRESFYNEQFF
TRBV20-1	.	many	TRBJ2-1	TGCAGTGCTAGGCCAAGGCGGGGCCCTCACTACAATGAGCAGTTCTTC	CSARPRRGPHYNEQFF
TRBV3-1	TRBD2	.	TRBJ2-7	TGTGCCAGCAGCCAAGTCACAGCGGGAGGGCCCTACGAGCAGTACTTC	CASSQVTAGGPYEQYF
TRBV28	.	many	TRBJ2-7	TGTGCCAGCAGTTTACGACTGAGCTCCTACGAGCAGTACTTC	CASSLRLSSYEQYF
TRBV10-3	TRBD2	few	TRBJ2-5	TGTGCCATCAGCGAGGGACTAGCGGATCCTCAAGGGGAGACCCAGTACTTC	CAISEGLADPQGETQYF
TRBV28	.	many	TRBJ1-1	TGTGCCAGCAGACAAGCTGAAGCTTTCTTT	CASRQAEAFF
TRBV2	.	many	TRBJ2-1	TGTGCCAGCAGTGGCTGGGAGTCCCACAATGAGCAGTTCTTC	CASSGWESHNEQFF
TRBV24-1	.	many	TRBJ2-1	TGTGCCACCAGTACTCTCGGCCAAAACCACAATGAGCAGTTCTTC	CATSTLGQNHNEQFF
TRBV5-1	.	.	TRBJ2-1	TGCGCCGGCAGCTTGGGTGGCTCCTCCTACAATGAGCAGTTCTTC	CAGSLGGSSYNEQFF
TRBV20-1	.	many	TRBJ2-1	TGCAGTGCCCCTCTCCAGTTGTACAATGAGCAGTTCTTC	CSAPLQLYNEQFF
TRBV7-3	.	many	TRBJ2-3	TGTGCCAGCAGCTTAAATTCTGCGGGGACAGATACGCAGTATTTT	CASSLNSAGTDTQYF
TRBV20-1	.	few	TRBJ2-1	TGCAGTGCCGCGGCTTACCGGGAGTCTCAACTCGACAATGAGCAGTTCTTC	CSAAAYRESQLDNEQFF
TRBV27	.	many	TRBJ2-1	TGTGCCAGCAGTTTCTCCGTAGCGGTCTCCTACAATGAGCAGTTCTTC	CASSFSVAVSYNEQFF
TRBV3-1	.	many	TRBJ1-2	TGTGCCAGCAGCCCCTGGTTTGAACGCGGCTACACCTTC	CASSPWFERGYTF
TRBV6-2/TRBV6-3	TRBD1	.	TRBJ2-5	TGTGCCAGCACCCCAGACAGGGGGGAGACCCAGTACTTC	CASTPDRGETQYF
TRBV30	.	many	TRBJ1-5	TGTGCCTGGAGAGGGTCCACCCACAATCAGCCCCAGCATTTT	CAWRGSTHNQPQHF
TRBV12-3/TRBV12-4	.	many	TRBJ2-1	TGTGCCAGCAGTCAGACCGGGTACCGGGCCAATGAGCAGTTCTTC	CASSQTGYRANEQFF
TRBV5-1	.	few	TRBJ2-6	TGCGCCAGCAGCCTGGACCCGGGGACTGGGGCCAACGTCCTGACTTTC	CASSLDPGTGANVLTF
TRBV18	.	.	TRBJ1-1	TGTGCCAGCTCACCATGGCGGGGTTCAGCGGGCACTGAAGCTTTCTTT	CASSPWRGSAGTEAFF
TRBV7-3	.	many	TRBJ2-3	TGTGCCAGCAGCTTAGGACCGAACACAGATACGCAGTATTTT	CASSLGPNTDTQYF
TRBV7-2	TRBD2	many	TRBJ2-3	TGTGCCAGCAGCTTAGGAGTCGGCGGGGGAAGCACAGATACGCAGTATTTT	CASSLGVGGGSTDTQYF
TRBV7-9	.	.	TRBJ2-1	TGTGCCAGCAGCCAAGTGACAAGGGCGTACGAGCAGTTCTTC	CASSQVTRAYEQFF
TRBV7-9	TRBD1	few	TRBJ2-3	TGTGCCAGCAGCTTAGCGCCCGGGACAGGGGAACCAGATACGCAGTATTTT	CASSLAPGTGEPDTQYF
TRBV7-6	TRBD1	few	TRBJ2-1	TGTGCCAGCAGCCCAAACCCGGACAGGGCATGGGAGCAGTTCTTC	CASSPNPDRAWEQFF
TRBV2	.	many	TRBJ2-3	TGTGCCAGACAGGAACAGGGAACAGATACGCAGTATTTT	CARQEQGTDTQYF
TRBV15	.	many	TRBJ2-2	TGTGCCACCAGCAGAGCGTTGGCCGGGGAGCTGTTTTTT	CATSRALAGELFF
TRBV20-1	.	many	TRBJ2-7	TGCAGTGCTAGAGATAAAAACGAGGAGCAGTACTTC	CSARDKNEEQYF
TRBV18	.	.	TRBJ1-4	TGTGCCAGCTCGCCCAGCCCGGGCGGGCGTGAAAAACTGTTTTTT	CASSPSPGGREKLFF
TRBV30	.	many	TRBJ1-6	TGTGCCTGGAGTGCCCAGGGTTCTTCACCCCTCCACTTT	CAWSAQGSSPLHF
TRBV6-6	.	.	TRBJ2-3	TGTGCCAGCAGTTACTCGATTCACCTCGGGACAAGAGATACGCAGTATTTT	CASSYSIHLGTRDTQYF
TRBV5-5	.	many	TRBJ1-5	TGTGCCAGCAGTTCTGGGACGGCTAGCAATCAGCCCCAGCATTTT	CASSSGTASNQPQHF
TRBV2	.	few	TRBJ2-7	TGTGCCAGCATTGTATTAGGGGCCCGTGGCTACGAGCAGTACTTC	CASIVLGARGYEQYF
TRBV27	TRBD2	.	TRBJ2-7	TGTGCCAGCAGGCCGGAGCGGGGGGTTCACTACGAGCAGTACTTC	CASRPERGVHYEQYF
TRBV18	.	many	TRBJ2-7	TGTGCCAGCTCACCAGCAGGGAGGATCGACGAGCAGTACTTC	CASSPAGRIDEQYF
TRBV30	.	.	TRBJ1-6	TGTGCCTGGGATAGGGGAGGTGATAATTCACCCCTCCACTTT	CAWDRGGDNSPLHF
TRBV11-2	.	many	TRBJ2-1	TGTGCCAGCAGCTTGCGGAGCGTTGAGCAGTTCTTC	CASSLRSVEQFF
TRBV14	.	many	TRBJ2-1	TGTGCCAGCAGCCAAGATTACGGGTACAATGAGCAGTTCTTC	CASSQDYGYNEQFF
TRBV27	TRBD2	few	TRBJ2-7	TGTGCCAGCAGTTTATCACTAGCGGGAGGAGTGGACGAGCAGTACTTC	CASSLSLAGGVDEQYF